Here is one T cell receptor beta chain with its context. The data stem from a study of technical replicates of blood from several donors. TCRdb's copy holds only in-frame clones and misses some; the assay was immunoSEQ multiplex PCR. This sample has some 11,000 clones; about 94% occur once, and the top ten carry roughly 6.9%. Sequencing used PBMCs. The source is a human donor in good health.

The DNA of the CDR3 is TGTGCCAGCAGCTTAGTAGTGCAGGGAAACCCCTACGAGCAGTACTTC. Its translation is CASSLVVQGNPYEQYF. The chain is built from TRBV11-2 and TRBJ2-7; D might be TRBD1 (5 bases). The V and J ends lost 1 base and 2 bases respectively, with 15 bases between them. Germline-derived CDR1 and CDR2 are SGHAT and FQNNGV. The CDR3 sequence is 16 residues long.